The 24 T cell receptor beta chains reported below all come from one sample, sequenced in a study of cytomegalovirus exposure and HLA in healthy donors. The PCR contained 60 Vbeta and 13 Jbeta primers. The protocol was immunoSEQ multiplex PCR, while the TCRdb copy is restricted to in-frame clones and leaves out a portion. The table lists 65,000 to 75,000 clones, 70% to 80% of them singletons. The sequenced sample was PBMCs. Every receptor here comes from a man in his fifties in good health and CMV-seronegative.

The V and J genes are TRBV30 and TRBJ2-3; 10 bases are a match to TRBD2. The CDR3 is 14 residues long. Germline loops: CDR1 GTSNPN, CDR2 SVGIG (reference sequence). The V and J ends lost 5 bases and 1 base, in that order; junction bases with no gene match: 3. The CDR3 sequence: CAWDLAGGTDTQYF. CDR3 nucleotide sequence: TGTGCCTGGGATCTAGCGGGAGGCACAGATACGCAGTATTTT. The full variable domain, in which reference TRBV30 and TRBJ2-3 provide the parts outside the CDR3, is SQTIHQWPATLVQPVGSPLSLECTVEGTSNPNLYWYRQAAGRGLQLLFYSVGIGQISSEVPQNLSASRPQDRQFILSSKKLLLSDSGFYLCAWDLAGGTDTQYFGPGTRLTVL.

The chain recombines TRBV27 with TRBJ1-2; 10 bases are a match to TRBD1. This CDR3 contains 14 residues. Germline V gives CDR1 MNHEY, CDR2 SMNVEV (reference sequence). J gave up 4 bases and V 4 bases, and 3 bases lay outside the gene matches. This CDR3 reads CASSWTGGSYGYTF. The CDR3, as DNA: TGTGCCAGCAGTTGGACAGGGGGGAGCTATGGCTACACCTTC.

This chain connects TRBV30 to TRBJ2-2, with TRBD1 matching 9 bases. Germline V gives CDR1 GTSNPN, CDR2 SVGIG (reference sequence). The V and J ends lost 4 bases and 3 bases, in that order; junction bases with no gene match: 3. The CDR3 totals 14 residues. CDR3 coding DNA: TGTGCCTGGATTGGGACAGGGCACACCGGGGAGCTGTTTTTT. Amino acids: CAWIGTGHTGELFF. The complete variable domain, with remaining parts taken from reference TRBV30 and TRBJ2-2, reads SQTIHQWPATLVQPVGSPLSLECTVEGTSNPNLYWYRQAAGRGLQLLFYSVGIGQISSEVPQNLSASRPQDRQFILSSKKLLLSDSGFYLCAWIGTGHTGELFFGEGSRLTVL.

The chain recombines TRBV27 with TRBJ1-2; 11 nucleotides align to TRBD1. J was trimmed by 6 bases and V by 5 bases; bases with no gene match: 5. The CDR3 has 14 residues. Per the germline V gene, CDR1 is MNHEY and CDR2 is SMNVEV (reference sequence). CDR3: CASSPDRGRDGYTF. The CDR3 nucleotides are TGTGCCAGCAGTCCGGACAGGGGGCGGGATGGCTACACCTTC.

CDR3 protein: CSVEAWGEHSEAFF. The CDR3 DNA sequence: TGCAGCGTTGAAGCATGGGGAGAACACTCTGAAGCTTTCTTT. This chain links TRBV29-1 with TRBJ1-1; the D is unclear. Germline V CDR1 and CDR2: SQVTM, ANQGSEA. This CDR3 contains 14 residues. V lost 1 base, J lost 6 bases, and 15 bases lay in between.

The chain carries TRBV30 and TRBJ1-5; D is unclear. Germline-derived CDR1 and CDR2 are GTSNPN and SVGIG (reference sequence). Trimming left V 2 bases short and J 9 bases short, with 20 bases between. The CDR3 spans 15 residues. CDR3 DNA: TGTGCCTGGAGTCAGCCCTATGTCCCCCGCGGGCCCCAGCATTTT. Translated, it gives CAWSQPYVPRGPQHF.

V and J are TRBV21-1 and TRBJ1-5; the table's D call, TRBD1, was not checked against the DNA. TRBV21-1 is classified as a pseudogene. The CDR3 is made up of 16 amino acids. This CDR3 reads CASSRRDIRRNQPQHF. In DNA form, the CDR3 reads TGTGCCAGCAGCCGCCGAGACATTCGCCGCAATCAGCCCCAGCATTTT.

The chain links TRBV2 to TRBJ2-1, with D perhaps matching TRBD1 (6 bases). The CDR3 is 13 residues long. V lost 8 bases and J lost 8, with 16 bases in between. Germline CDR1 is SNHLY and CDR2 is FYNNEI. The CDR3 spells CASHAQGIHEQFF. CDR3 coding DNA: TGTGCCAGCCATGCACAGGGCATCCATGAGCAGTTCTTC.

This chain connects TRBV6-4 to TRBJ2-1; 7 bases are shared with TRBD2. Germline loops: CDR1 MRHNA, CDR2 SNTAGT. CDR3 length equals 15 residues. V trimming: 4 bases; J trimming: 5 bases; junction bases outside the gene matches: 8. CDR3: CASSALSSGNNEQFF. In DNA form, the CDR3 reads TGTGCCAGCAGTGCCTTGTCTAGCGGAAACAATGAGCAGTTCTTC.

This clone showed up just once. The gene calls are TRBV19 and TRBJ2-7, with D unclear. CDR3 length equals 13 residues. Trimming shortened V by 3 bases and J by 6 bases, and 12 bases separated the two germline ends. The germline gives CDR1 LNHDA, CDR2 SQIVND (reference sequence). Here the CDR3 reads CASSMSVSSEQYF. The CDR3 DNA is TGTGCCAGTAGTATGTCTGTGTCTAGCGAGCAGTACTTC.

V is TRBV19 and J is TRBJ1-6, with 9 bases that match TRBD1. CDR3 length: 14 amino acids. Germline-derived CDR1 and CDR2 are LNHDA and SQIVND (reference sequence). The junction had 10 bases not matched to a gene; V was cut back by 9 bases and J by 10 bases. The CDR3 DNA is TGTGCCAGCGGGACAGGGAAAAAAGGATCACCCCTCCACTTT. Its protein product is CASGTGKKGSPLHF.

The CDR3 DNA reads TGTGCCATCAGTCCTGACAGAAACGGCTACACCTTC. Translation: CAISPDRNGYTF. V and J are TRBV10-3 and TRBJ1-2; D might be TRBD1 (5 bases). Per germline, CDR1 ENHRY and CDR2 SYGVKD. Between the trimmed V and J ends, which lost 5 bases and 8 bases, there was a span of 12 bases. There are 12 residues in the CDR3.

CDR3 nucleotide sequence: TGTGCCAGCCTTCCTATCATTGGAGCAAATGAGCAGTTCTTC. Protein sequence: CASLPIIGANEQFF. The rearrangement joins TRBV19 to TRBJ2-1, with D unclear. This CDR3 is 14 amino acids long. The V gene lost 9 bases and the J gene lost 7 bases, with 19 bases spanning the gap. Germline assignment: CDR1 LNHDA and CDR2 SQIVND (reference sequence).

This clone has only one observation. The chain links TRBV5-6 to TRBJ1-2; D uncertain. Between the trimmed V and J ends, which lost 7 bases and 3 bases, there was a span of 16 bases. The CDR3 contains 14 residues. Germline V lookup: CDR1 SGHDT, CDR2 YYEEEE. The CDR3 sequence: CASALGSRDYGYTF. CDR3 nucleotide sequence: TGTGCCAGCGCCCTCGGCAGTCGGGACTATGGCTACACCTTC.

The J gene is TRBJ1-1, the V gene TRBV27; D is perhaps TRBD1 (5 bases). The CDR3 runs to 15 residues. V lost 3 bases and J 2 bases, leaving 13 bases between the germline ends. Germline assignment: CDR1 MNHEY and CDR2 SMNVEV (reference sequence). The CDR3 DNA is TGTGCCAGCAGTTTTGGGGGGACGTCAAACACTGAAGCTTTCTTT. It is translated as CASSFGGTSNTEAFF.

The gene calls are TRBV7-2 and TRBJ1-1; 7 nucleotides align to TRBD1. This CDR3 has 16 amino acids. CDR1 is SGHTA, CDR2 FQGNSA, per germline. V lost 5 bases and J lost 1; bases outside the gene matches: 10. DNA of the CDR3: TGTGCCAGCAGCCGGACAGGTGCGAGGGCGAACACTGAAGCTTTCTTT. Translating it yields CASSRTGARANTEAFF.

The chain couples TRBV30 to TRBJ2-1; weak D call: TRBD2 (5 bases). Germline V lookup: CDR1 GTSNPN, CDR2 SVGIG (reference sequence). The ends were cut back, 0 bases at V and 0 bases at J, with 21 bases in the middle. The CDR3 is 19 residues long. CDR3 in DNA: TGTGCCTGGAGTGTAAGGGTTGTTCGGACTTTCAGCTCCTACAATGAGCAGTTCTTC. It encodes CAWSVRVVRTFSSYNEQFF.

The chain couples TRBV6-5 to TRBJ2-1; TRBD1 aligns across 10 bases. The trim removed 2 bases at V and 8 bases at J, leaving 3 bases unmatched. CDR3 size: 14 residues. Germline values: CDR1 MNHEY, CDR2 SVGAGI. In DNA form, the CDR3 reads TGTGCCAGCAGTTACGAGACAGGGGGCCATGAGCAGTTCTTC. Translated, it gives CASSYETGGHEQFF.

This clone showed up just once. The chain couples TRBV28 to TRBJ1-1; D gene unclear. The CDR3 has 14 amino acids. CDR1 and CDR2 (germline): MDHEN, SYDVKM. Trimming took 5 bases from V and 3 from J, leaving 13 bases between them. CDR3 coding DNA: TGTGCCAGCAGTGGAGGGCTTGGGGACACTGAAGCTTTCTTT. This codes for CASSGGLGDTEAFF.

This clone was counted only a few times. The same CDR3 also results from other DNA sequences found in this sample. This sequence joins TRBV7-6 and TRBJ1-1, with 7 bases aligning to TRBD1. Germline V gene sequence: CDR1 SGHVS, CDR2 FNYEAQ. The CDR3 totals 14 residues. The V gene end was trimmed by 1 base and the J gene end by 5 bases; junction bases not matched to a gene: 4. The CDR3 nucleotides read TGTGCCAGCAGCTTAGAACAGGGGAAGACTGAAGCTTTCTTT. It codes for CASSLEQGKTEAFF. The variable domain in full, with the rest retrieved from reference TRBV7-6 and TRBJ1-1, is GAGVSQSPRYKVTKRGQDVALRCDPISGHVSLYWYRQALGQGPEFLTYFNYEAQQDKSGLPNDRFSAERPEGSISTLTIQRTEQRDSAMYRCASSLEQGKTEAFFGQGTRLTVV.

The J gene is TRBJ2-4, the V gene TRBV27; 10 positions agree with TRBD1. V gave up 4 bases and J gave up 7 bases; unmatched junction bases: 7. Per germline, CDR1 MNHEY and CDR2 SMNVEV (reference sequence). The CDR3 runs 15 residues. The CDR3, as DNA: TGTGCCAGCAGTTCCGCCGGGACAGGGGACAACATTCAGTACTTC. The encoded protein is CASSSAGTGDNIQYF.

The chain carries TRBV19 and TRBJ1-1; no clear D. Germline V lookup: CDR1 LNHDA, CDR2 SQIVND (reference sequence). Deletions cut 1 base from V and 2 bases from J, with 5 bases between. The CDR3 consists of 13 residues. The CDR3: CASSIAVNTEAFF. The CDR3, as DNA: TGTGCCAGTAGTATAGCTGTAAACACTGAAGCTTTCTTT.

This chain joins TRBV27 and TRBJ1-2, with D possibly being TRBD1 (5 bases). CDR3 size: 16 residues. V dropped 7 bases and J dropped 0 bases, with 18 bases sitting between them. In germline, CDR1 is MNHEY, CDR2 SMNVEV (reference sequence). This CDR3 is CASNPFGGIPNYGYTF. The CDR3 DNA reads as TGTGCCAGCAATCCCTTTGGGGGGATCCCTAACTATGGCTACACCTTC.

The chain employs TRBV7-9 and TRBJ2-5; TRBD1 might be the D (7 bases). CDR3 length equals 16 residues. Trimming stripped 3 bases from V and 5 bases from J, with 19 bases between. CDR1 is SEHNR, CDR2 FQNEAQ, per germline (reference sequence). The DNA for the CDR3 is TGTGCCAGCAGCTTGGATCAGGGGGGATGGGGGGAGACCCAGTACTTC. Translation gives CASSLDQGGWGETQYF. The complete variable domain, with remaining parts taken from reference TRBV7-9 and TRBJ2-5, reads DTGVSQNPRHKITKRGQNVTFRCDPISEHNRLYWYRQTLGQGPEFLTYFQNEAQLEKSRLLSDRFSAERPKGSFSTLEIQRTEQGDSAMYLCASSLDQGGWGETQYFGPGTRLLVL.